This passage covers 19 T cell receptor beta chains from one sample sequenced in a study of identical twins. MiXCR, applied by TCRdb to the 5' RACE reads, yields one record per CDR3 protein. The sample records 1.5 million to 2 million distinct CDR3 sequences, roughly 35% being singletons. The sample consisted of cord blood. The receptors stem from a newborn girl in good health.

J is TRBJ2-7 and V is TRBV10-2; D gene uncertain. The CDR3 length is 13 residues. CDR1 is WSHSY and CDR2 is SAAADI in the germline V gene. V was trimmed by 7 bases and J by 10 bases, leaving 20 bases between them. In nucleotides, the CDR3 is TGCGCCAGCACCCCGGCTACGAGCATCGGACAGTACTTC. Translated: CASTPATSIGQYF.

This clonotype was seen a few times. At one end the junction does not follow the germline gene, possibly because of a read error. This chain links TRBV15 with TRBJ2-3, with D hard to call. The CDR3 covers 14 residues. Germline V gene sequence: CDR1 LNHNV, CDR2 YYDKDF (reference sequence). This chain's CDR3 is CATSRDPGVSTQYF. The DNA for the CDR3 is TGTGCCACCAGCCGAGATCCGGGTGTAAGTACGCAGTATTTT. Variable domain in full (rest from reference TRBV15 and TRBJ2-3): DAMVIQNPRYQVTQFGKPVTLSCSQTLNHNVMYWYQQKSSQAPKLLFHYYDKDFNNEADTPDNFQSRRPNTSFCFLDIRSPGLGDTAMYLCATSRDPGVSTQYFGPGTRLTVL.

The rearrangement uses TRBV27 and TRBJ2-5, with D tentatively TRBD1 or TRBD2 (7 bases each). The germline V and J ends were trimmed by 4 bases and 4 bases, with 19 bases remaining between them. The CDR3 runs to 16 residues. Germline V gene sequence: CDR1 MNHEY, CDR2 SMNVEV (reference sequence). CDR3 region: CASSSPSTGEGETQYF. CDR3 DNA: TGTGCCAGCAGTTCACCATCTACAGGGGAGGGAGAGACCCAGTACTTC.

This chain uses TRBV12-3 or TRBV12-4 with TRBJ2-7, with TRBD1 matching 7 bases. With 2 bases clipped from V and 0 bases from J, the junction kept 7 bases outside the gene matches. The CDR3 spans 16 residues. CDR3 bases: TGTGCCAGCAGTTTAAGACCGCGACAGGGCTCCTACGAGCAGTACTTC. Translating gives CASSLRPRQGSYEQYF.

This clonotype was observed a few times. The chain couples TRBV20-1 to TRBJ2-3; D not resolved. The V end was cut by 1 base, the J end by 6 bases, with 11 bases between. This CDR3 has 13 residues. Germline V gene lookup returns CDR1 DFQATT and CDR2 SNEGSKA (reference sequence). The CDR3 loop reads CSARGVGWDTQYF. In nucleotides, the CDR3 is TGCAGTGCTAGAGGAGTGGGGTGGGATACGCAGTATTTT.

Concerning this clonotype itself: One junction end does not reproduce the germline sequence, and a read error may be involved. The genes are TRBV6-4 and TRBJ1-6; D call uncertain. CDR1 and CDR2 from the germline V gene are MRHNA and SNTAGT. The CDR3 has 14 amino acids. This CDR3 is CASSDSSINAPLHF. In DNA, the CDR3 is TGTGCCAGCAGTGACTCGTCGATTAATGCACCCCTCCACTTT.

The table lists this clonotype with many counts. The gene calls are TRBV20-1 and TRBJ2-3; D might be TRBD1 (6 bases). Germline lookup yields CDR1 DFQATT and CDR2 SNEGSKA (reference sequence). CDR3 length: 12 residues. The V end was cut by 8 bases, the J end by 10 bases, with 19 bases between. This chain's CDR3 is CSSGTPYSAQYF. In DNA, the CDR3 is TGCAGTTCCGGGACACCCTATTCCGCGCAGTATTTT.

The chain has TRBV6-2 or TRBV6-3 and TRBJ2-5; 9 nucleotides match TRBD2. With V trimmed by 3 bases and J by 2 bases, 10 bases remained unmatched. Germline CDR1 MNHEY, CDR2 SVGEGT. There are 17 residues in the CDR3. CDR3 sequence (DNA): TGTGCCAGCAGTTATGGCGGGAGGGGACTTTCTCAAGAGACCCAGTACTTC. Residues: CASSYGGRGLSQETQYF.

The rearrangement links TRBV6-2 or TRBV6-3 to TRBJ2-3; tentatively, D is TRBD2 (6 bases). The CDR3 extends over 14 amino acids. V lost 6 bases and J lost 1, with 11 bases in between. CDR1 is MNHEY and CDR2 is SVGEGT in the germline V gene. The CDR3 sequence: CASSNIAGTDTQYF. CDR3 sequence (DNA): TGTGCCAGCAGCAACATAGCGGGCACAGATACGCAGTATTTT.

This clonotype was counted only a few times. The V call is TRBV9, the J call TRBJ2-7; D call uncertain. This CDR3 has 14 amino acids. From germline, CDR1 is SGDLS and CDR2 YYNGEE. V dropped 0 bases and J dropped 6 bases, with 13 bases sitting between them. This CDR3 is CASSVGGSWGEQYF. CDR3 DNA sequence: TGTGCCAGCAGCGTAGGTGGCTCCTGGGGCGAGCAGTACTTC.

In its sample, this clonotype was seen many times. The chain is built from TRBV29-1 and TRBJ2-3; D perhaps matches TRBD2 (5 bases). This CDR3 comprises 13 residues. Germline V lookup: CDR1 SQVTM, CDR2 ANQGSEA. V was clipped by 8 bases and J by 2 bases, with 14 bases between them. CDR3 DNA sequence: TGCAGCCCGCTCATCGGGGTCACAGATACGCAGTATTTT. Translated: CSPLIGVTDTQYF.

This clonotype was observed a few times. CDR3 bases: TGTGCCAGCAGCTTATCCCCGGAAAAAAACATTCAGTACTTC. This encodes CASSLSPEKNIQYF. The chain links TRBV11-2 to TRBJ2-4; unclear D gene. Trimming took 2 bases from V and 4 from J, leaving 9 bases between them. This CDR3 contains 14 residues. Germline assignment: CDR1 SGHAT and CDR2 FQNNGV.

The genes are TRBV20-1 and TRBJ2-2; D is undetermined. The germline CDR1 and CDR2 sequences are DFQATT and SNEGSKA (reference sequence). V was clipped by 0 bases and J by 2 bases, with 7 bases between them. This CDR3 is 14 amino acids long. The CDR3 sequence is CSARDWGNTGELFF. In nucleotides, the CDR3 is TGCAGTGCTAGAGACTGGGGAAACACCGGGGAGCTGTTTTTT.

V usage is TRBV5-1 and J usage is TRBJ2-5, with D possibly called TRBD1 or TRBD2 (5 bases each). The germline V gene has CDR1 SGHRS and CDR2 YFSETQ. The CDR3 has 15 amino acids. V lost 4 bases and J 5 bases, leaving 18 bases between the germline ends. The CDR3 nucleotides are TGCGCCAGCAGCGCCCTTTTGAGGGACGAGGAGACCCAGTACTTC. As protein: CASSALLRDEETQYF.

Many counts were recorded for this clonotype. The V gene is TRBV2, the J gene TRBJ2-5; TRBD2 aligns across 10 bases. V gave up 0 bases and J gave up 4 bases; unmatched junction bases: 14. Germline CDR1 SNHLY, CDR2 FYNNEI. This CDR3 is 19 amino acids long. The CDR3 sequence is CASSEALRLAGVVGETQYF. The CDR3 DNA sequence: TGTGCCAGCAGTGAAGCGCTTCGGCTAGCGGGGGTAGTTGGAGAGACCCAGTACTTC.

The chain has TRBV2 and TRBJ1-2; D unresolved. From germline, CDR1 is SNHLY and CDR2 FYNNEI. V lost 8 bases to trimming and J lost 2 bases, with 9 bases between them. The CDR3 runs to 12 residues. For the CDR3, the DNA is TGTGCCAGCGTAAGATCGAACTATGGCTACACCTTC. Translation gives CASVRSNYGYTF.

The rearrangement uses TRBV3-1 and TRBJ2-5; weak D call: TRBD1 (6 bases). The length of the CDR3 is 16 residues. Looked up from germline, CDR1 is LGHDT and CDR2 is YNNKEL (reference sequence). Trimming shortened V by 2 bases and J by 0 bases, and 13 bases separated the two germline ends. Here the CDR3 DNA reads TGTGCCAGCAGCCAAAGGTTCCGGGACAACCAAGAGACCCAGTACTTC. It encodes CASSQRFRDNQETQYF.

This clonotype came up a few times. J is TRBJ2-1 and V is TRBV5-1, with TRBD2 matching 12 bases. This CDR3 is 15 amino acids long. Germline assignment: CDR1 SGHRS and CDR2 YFSETQ. The V segment lost 1 base and the J segment 9 bases; nucleotides outside the gene matches: 5. The CDR3 coding sequence is TGCGCCAGCAGCTTGTCCGCTAGCGGGAGGGGTGAGCAGTTCTTC. Amino acids: CASSLSASGRGEQFF. Filled out from reference TRBV5-1 and TRBJ2-1, the complete variable domain reads KAGVTQTPRYLIKTRGQQVTLSCSPISGHRSVSWYQQTPGQGLQFLFEYFSETQRNKGNFPGRFSGRQFSNSRSEMNVSTLELGDSALYLCASSLSASGRGEQFFGPGTRLTVL.

In this sample, this clonotype turned up many times. CDR3 protein: CASSLSVFQETQYF. The CDR3 DNA sequence: TGTGCCAGCAGTTTATCGGTCTTCCAAGAGACCCAGTACTTC. The chain carries TRBV27 and TRBJ2-5; D remains unclear. The CDR3 has 14 amino acids. Germline CDR1 and CDR2: MNHEY and SMNVEV (reference sequence). Trimming stripped 0 bases from V and 1 base from J, with 6 bases between.